A single sample gave rise to the 14 T cell receptor beta chains below, sequenced in a study of cytomegalovirus exposure and HLA in healthy donors. PCR was performed using 60 Vbeta and 13 Jbeta primers. Measured with immunoSEQ multiplex PCR; TCRdb has only the in-frame clones, and not every one. The sample holds tens of thousands of clones. Sequenced sample: PBMCs. Source of these receptors: a young woman in good health and CMV-seronegative.

CDR3 bases: TGTGCCAGCAGCCCCGGACAGGGTGGCCCTGAAGCTTTCTTT. It translates to CASSPGQGGPEAFF. The chain is built from TRBV6-5 and TRBJ1-1; 8 positions agree with TRBD1. V was clipped by 6 bases and J by 6 bases; unmatched bases: 9. CDR1 and CDR2 from the germline V gene are MNHEY and SVGAGI. CDR3 length: 14 residues.

The chain employs TRBV6-5 and TRBJ2-6, with D maybe TRBD2 (5 bases). There are 15 residues in the CDR3. Germline V lookup: CDR1 MNHEY, CDR2 SVGAGI. Trimming removed 2 bases at V and 1 base at J, with 6 bases between. The CDR3 region has the DNA TGTGCCAGCAGTTACGAGGGATCTGGGGCCAACGTCCTGACTTTC. As protein: CASSYEGSGANVLTF.

The V gene is TRBV9, the J gene TRBJ1-3, with D perhaps TRBD1 (5 bases). The CDR3 runs 16 residues. Germline CDR1 is SGDLS and CDR2 is YYNGEE. V dropped 4 bases and J dropped 0 bases, with 14 bases sitting between them. The CDR3: CASSPGGIVSGNTIYF. As DNA, the CDR3 is TGTGCCAGCAGCCCCGGGGGGATAGTCTCTGGAAACACCATATATTTT.

The chain has TRBV7-2 and TRBJ1-6; possible D gene TRBD1, 5 bases. The CDR3 has 15 residues. Germline V gene data show CDR1 as SGHTA and CDR2 as FQGNSA. V was shortened by 4 bases and J by 7 bases, with 14 bases between the two germline ends. The CDR3 here is CASSSVNSGNSPLHF. The CDR3 DNA sequence: TGTGCCAGCAGCTCAGTAAACTCAGGGAATTCACCCCTCCACTTT. The complete variable domain, with remaining parts taken from reference TRBV7-2 and TRBJ1-6, reads GAGVSQSPSNKVTEKGKDVELRCDPISGHTALYWYRQSLGQGLEFLIYFQGNSAPDKSGLPSDRFSAERTGGSVSTLTIQRTQQEDSAVYLCASSSVNSGNSPLHFGNGTRLTVT.

CDR3 protein: CASSITGDLDYGYTF. The CDR3 nucleotides read TGTGCCAGTAGTATCACAGGGGACCTAGACTATGGCTACACCTTC. This sequence joins TRBV19 and TRBJ1-2; TRBD1 matches 7 bases. The V and J ends lost 3 bases and 3 bases, in that order; junction bases with no gene match: 7. The CDR3 extends over 15 amino acids. CDR1 and CDR2 (germline): LNHDA, SQIVND (reference sequence). Filled out from reference TRBV19 and TRBJ1-2, the complete variable domain reads DGGITQSPKYLFRKEGQNVTLSCEQNLNHDAMYWYRQDPGQGLRLIYYSQIVNDFQKGDIAEGYSVSREKKESFPLTVTSAQKNPTAFYLCASSITGDLDYGYTFGSGTRLTVV.

The chain has TRBV5-1 and TRBJ2-1; D possibly corresponds to TRBD2 (5 bases). Deletions cut 0 bases from V and 4 bases from J, with 11 bases between. The CDR3 contains 15 residues. Germline CDR1 SGHRS, CDR2 YFSETQ. CDR3 amino acids: CASSLETSGYNEQFF. CDR3 nucleotide sequence: TGCGCCAGCAGCTTGGAGACCTCGGGGTACAATGAGCAGTTCTTC.

The chain uses TRBV30 and TRBJ2-7; a possible D gene is TRBD1 (5 bases). CDR3 length equals 11 residues. Germline V gene sequence: CDR1 GTSNPN, CDR2 SVGIG (reference sequence). The V and J ends lost 2 bases and 4 bases respectively, with 6 bases between them. CDR3 amino acids: CAWSRGYEQYF. DNA of the CDR3: TGTGCCTGGAGTAGGGGATACGAGCAGTACTTC.

The rearrangement joins TRBV14 to TRBJ1-3; TRBD1 might be the D (5 bases). There are 13 residues in the CDR3. V lost 1 base and J 8 bases, leaving 9 bases between the germline ends. Germline CDR1 is SGHDN and CDR2 is FVKESK. The CDR3 nucleotides read TGTGCCAGCAGCCAAGCCAGGGCGCACACCATATATTTT. It is translated as CASSQARAHTIYF.

The gene calls are TRBV4-1 and TRBJ1-2; D gene unclear. V was trimmed by 2 bases and J by 8 bases, leaving 12 bases between them. This CDR3 spans 13 amino acids. CDR1 is MGHRA, CDR2 YSYEKL, per germline. Here the CDR3 DNA reads TGCGCCAGCAGCCAAACACTGGAGGGCGGCTACACCTTC. It encodes CASSQTLEGGYTF.

V and J are TRBV2 and TRBJ1-2; D ambiguous. The CDR3 extends over 14 amino acids. V shed 4 bases and J shed 1 base, with 10 bases lying between them. Germline CDR1 reads SNHLY; CDR2 reads FYNNEI. In nucleotides, the CDR3 is TGTGCCAGCAGTGGGAGGCAGCGTAACTATGGCTACACCTTC. Protein product: CASSGRQRNYGYTF.

The chain has TRBV19 and TRBJ2-3, with D possibly matching TRBD2 (5 bases). Germline values: CDR1 LNHDA, CDR2 SQIVND (reference sequence). CDR3 length: 15 amino acids. V was trimmed by 2 bases and J by 0 bases, leaving 9 bases between them. CDR3 bases: TGTGCCAGTAGTATACTCGGGATAAGCACAGATACGCAGTATTTT. This sequence encodes CASSILGISTDTQYF.

This rearrangement joins TRBV2 to TRBJ1-2, with D uncertain. The CDR3 has 12 residues. CDR1 and CDR2 from the germline V gene are SNHLY and FYNNEI. The germline V and J ends were trimmed by 3 bases and 8 bases, with 10 bases remaining between them. CDR3 sequence: CASSESGRGYTF. The CDR3 region has the DNA TGTGCCAGCAGTGAGTCAGGTCGCGGCTACACCTTC. Variable domain in full (rest from reference TRBV2 and TRBJ1-2): EPEVTQTPSHQVTQMGQEVILRCVPISNHLYFYWYRQILGQKVEFLVSFYNNEISEKSEIFDDQFSVERPDGSNFTLKIRSTKLEDSAMYFCASSESGRGYTFGSGTRLTVV.

On this clone: Other DNA sequences within the sample encode an identical CDR3. The V and J genes are TRBV18 and TRBJ2-1, with a weak D call TRBD1 (6 bases). Deletions cut 1 base from V and 7 bases from J, with 8 bases between. CDR3 size: 13 residues. Per germline, CDR1 KGHSH and CDR2 LQKENI. CDR3 in amino acids: CASSPLRGNEQFF. The CDR3 nucleotides read TGTGCCAGCTCACCACTGAGGGGGAATGAGCAGTTCTTC.

This sequence joins TRBV7-8 and TRBJ2-7; D not certain. V was cut by 1 base and J by 3 bases, with 16 bases left in between. CDR3 size: 16 residues. Germline V gives CDR1 SGHVS, CDR2 FQNEAQ. This chain's CDR3 is CASSLDSSGRFYEQYF. The CDR3 DNA is TGTGCCAGCAGCTTAGATAGTTCAGGCAGATTCTACGAGCAGTACTTC.